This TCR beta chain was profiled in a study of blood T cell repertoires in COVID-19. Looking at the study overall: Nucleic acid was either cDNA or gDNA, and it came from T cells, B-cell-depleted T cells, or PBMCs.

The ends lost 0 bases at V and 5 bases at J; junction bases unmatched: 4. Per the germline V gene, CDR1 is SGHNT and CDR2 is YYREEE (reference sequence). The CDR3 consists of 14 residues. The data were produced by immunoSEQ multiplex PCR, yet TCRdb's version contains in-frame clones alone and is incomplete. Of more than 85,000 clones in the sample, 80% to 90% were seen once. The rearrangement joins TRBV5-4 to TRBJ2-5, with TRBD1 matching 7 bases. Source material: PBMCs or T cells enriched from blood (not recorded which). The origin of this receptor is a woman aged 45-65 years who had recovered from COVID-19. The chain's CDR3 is CASSLAGQLETQYF. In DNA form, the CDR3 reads TGTGCCAGCAGCTTGGCGGGACAGTTGGAGACCCAGTACTTC.